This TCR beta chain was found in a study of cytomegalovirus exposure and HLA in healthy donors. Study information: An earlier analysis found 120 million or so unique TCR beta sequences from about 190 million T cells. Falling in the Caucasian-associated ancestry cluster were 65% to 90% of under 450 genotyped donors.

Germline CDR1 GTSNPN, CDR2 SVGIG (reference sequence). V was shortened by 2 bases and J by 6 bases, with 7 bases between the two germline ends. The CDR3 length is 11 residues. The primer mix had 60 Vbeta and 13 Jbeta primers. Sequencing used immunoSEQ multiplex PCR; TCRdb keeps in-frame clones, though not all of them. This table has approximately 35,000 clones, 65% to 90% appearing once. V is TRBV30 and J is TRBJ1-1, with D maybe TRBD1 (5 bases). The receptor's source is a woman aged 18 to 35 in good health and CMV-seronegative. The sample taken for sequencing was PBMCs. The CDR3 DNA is TGTGCCTGGAGTCCGGGGGCTGAAGCTTTCTTT. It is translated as CAWSPGAEAFF.